Listed below are T cell receptor beta chains from one sample, sequenced in a study of PD-L1 blockade in urothelial cancer. TCRdb's copy holds only in-frame clones and misses some; the assay was immunoSEQ multiplex PCR. The data show tens of thousands of clones, about four fifths seen once. This sample comprised PBMCs, obtained around atezolizumab (anti-PD-L1) treatment. These receptors came from a man in his sixties or seventies with urothelial cancer. Each CDR3 is given with its conserved first and last residue. A D gene is named only where the DNA matches it firmly. Expanded clones are given a class, and other clones once, few, many or no size at all.

>TRBJ2-7|TRBV5-4|TRBD1|NA
TGTGCCAGCAGCTATGGGACAGGAAACTACGAGCAGTACTTC
CASSYGTGNYEQYF
>TRBJ2-2|TRBV9|TRBD1|NA
TGTGCCAGCAGCGTAGGGGACAGAGGGACCGGGGAGCTGTTTTTT
CASSVGDRGTGELFF
>TRBJ2-5|TRBV4-2|TRBD2|NA
TGTGCCAGCAGCAGGACTAGCGGGTACCAAGAGACCCAGTACTTC
CASSRTSGYQETQYF
>TRBJ1-2|TRBV6-6|TRBD1|once
TGTGCCAGCAGTTACCCTACCAGAGGACAGGGACCTGGCTACACCTTC
CASSYPTRGQGPGYTF
>TRBJ2-7|TRBV27|NA|NA
TGTGCCAGCAGTTTTCCCGGAGGCGAGCAGTACTTC
CASSFPGGEQYF
>TRBJ2-3|TRBV30|NA|NA
TGTGCCTGGGCGACAGGTACCACAGATACGCAGTATTTT
CAWATGTTDTQYF
>TRBJ2-7|TRBV7-8|TRBD2|NA
TGTGCCAGCAGCCGTAAACTTCGGGAGGGCCTGAACGAGCAGTACTTC
CASSRKLREGLNEQYF
>TRBJ1-2|TRBV11-2|NA|NA
TGTGCCAGCAGCCAACAGGCGTTCTATGGCTACACCTTC
CASSQQAFYGYTF
>TRBJ1-1|TRBV5-1|TRBD1|NA
TGCGCCAGCAGCTCAGGACAGGGGAGGACTGAAGCTTTCTTT
CASSSGQGRTEAFF
>TRBJ1-1|TRBV2|NA|NA
TGTGCCAGCAAAATTCAGGCGAACACTGAAGCTTTCTTT
CASKIQANTEAFF
>TRBJ2-7|TRBV19|TRBD1|once
TGTGCCAGTAGCCCGGCACAGGGGGCTTACGAGCAGTACTTC
CASSPAQGAYEQYF
>TRBJ2-3|TRBV30|TRBD2|NA
TGTGCCTGGGGGGGTAGCGGGAAAAGCACAGATACGCAGTATTTT
CAWGGSGKSTDTQYF
>TRBJ1-4|TRBV7-2|NA|NA
TGTGCCAGCAGCCCCTTGCAGGATGGCACTGAGGAAAAACTGTTTTTT
CASSPLQDGTEEKLFF
>TRBJ1-2|TRBV6-6|NA|NA
TGTGCCAGCACCGGGGGACCCTATGGCTACACCTTC
CASTGGPYGYTF
>TRBJ2-2|TRBV5-5|NA|NA
TGTGCCAGCAGCCCGCTGGGGTCGGGGGCCGGGGAGCTGTTTTTT
CASSPLGSGAGELFF
>TRBJ2-2|TRBV11-2|NA|once
TGTGCCAGCAGCACGACAGGTCAAGGGACCGGGGAGCTGTTTTTT
CASSTTGQGTGELFF
>TRBJ2-2|TRBV12-5|NA|NA
TGTGCTAGTGGTTTGGTGCAGGGGAACACCGGGGAGCTGTTTTTT
CASGLVQGNTGELFF
>TRBJ2-7|TRBV2|NA|NA
TGTGCCAGCAGTGAACAGGGCCCCTCCCCATCCTACGAGCAGTACTTC
CASSEQGPSPSYEQYF
>TRBJ1-1|TRBV29-1|NA|NA
TGCAGCGTGAGAGGGGACTTAATGAACACTGAAGCTTTCTTT
CSVRGDLMNTEAFF
>TRBJ1-3|TRBV9|NA|NA
TGTGCCAGCAGCGTAGAACCCACAGACGGAAACACCATATATTTT
CASSVEPTDGNTIYF
>TRBJ2-1|TRBV30|TRBD1|once
TGTGCCTGGAGTTTAGGACAGGGTTACAATGAGCAGTTCTTC
CAWSLGQGYNEQFF
>TRBJ1-6|TRBV27|TRBD1|NA
TGTGCCAGCAGTCCCGGGACAGGGGTCTATAATTCACCCCTCCACTTT
CASSPGTGVYNSPLHF
>TRBJ1-5|TRBV18|TRBD1|NA
TGTGCCAGCTCAGCGGGACAGGGGGAGCAGCCCCAGCATTTT
CASSAGQGEQPQHF
>TRBJ1-1|TRBV18|NA|NA
TGTGCCAGCTCCCCAGGGTTCGGGACTGAAGCTTTCTTT
CASSPGFGTEAFF
>TRBJ1-2|TRBV6-5|NA|NA
TGTGCCAGCAGTGAACAGGGTAGAGGGGGCTACACCTTC
CASSEQGRGGYTF
>TRBJ1-2|TRBV27|TRBD1|NA
TGTGCCAGCAGTTTGACAGGGTCAAGTGGCTACACCTTC
CASSLTGSSGYTF
>TRBJ2-2|TRBV19|TRBD2|NA
TGTGCCAGTAGTAAAAGAGCGGGAACGTACACCGGGGAGCTGTTTTTT
CASSKRAGTYTGELFF
>TRBJ2-3|TRBV6-1|NA|NA
TGTGCCAGCAGTGAACCTGAACGCCCCATGAGGCAGTATTTT
CASSEPERPMRQYF
>TRBJ2-1|TRBV7-2|TRBD2|NA
TGTGCCAGCAGGCGACTAGCGGGGGAAAATGAGCAGTTCTTC
CASRRLAGENEQFF
>TRBJ1-5|TRBV2|NA|NA
TGTGCCAGCAGACAGGGCCGAGACCAGCCCCAGCATTTT
CASRQGRDQPQHF
>TRBJ2-5|TRBV7-9|NA|NA
TGTGCCAGCAGCTTCCGGGACTCCCAAGAGACCCAGTACTTC
CASSFRDSQETQYF
>TRBJ2-3|TRBV6-5|TRBD1|NA
TGTGCCAGCAGTTGGGACAGGACAGATACGCAGTATTTT
CASSWDRTDTQYF
>TRBJ1-1|TRBV20-1|NA|once
TGCAGTGCTAGCCTCCGATCGGAGACTTTCTTT
CSASLRSETFF
>TRBJ2-5|TRBV4-2|NA|NA
TGTGCCAGCAGCCAAGGGAGTCTTTCGATCCAAGAGACCCAGTACTTC
CASSQGSLSIQETQYF
>TRBJ1-1|TRBV5-1|TRBD1|once
TGCGCCAGCAGCTCCGGGACAGGGCTAGGGGCTTTCTTT
CASSSGTGLGAFF
>TRBJ1-1|TRBV18|TRBD1|NA
TGTGCCAGCTCACCTGGACAGGGTGGGACTGAAGCTTTCTTT
CASSPGQGGTEAFF
>TRBJ1-1|TRBV7-9|NA|NA
TGTGCCAGCAGCTTAGGCGAAGGACACTATGAAGCTTTCTTT
CASSLGEGHYEAFF
>TRBJ1-2|TRBV18|NA|NA
TGTGCCAGCTCACCGGATCTGGAGTATGGCTACACCTTC
CASSPDLEYGYTF
>TRBJ1-6|TRBV5-1|TRBD1|few
TGCGCCAGCAGCATTGGACAGGGGGCCTCCTATAATTCACCCCTCCACTTT
CASSIGQGASYNSPLHF
>TRBJ2-1|TRBV5-1|TRBD2|NA
TGCGCCAGCAGCATGACTAGCGGGGGACTCCAGTTCTTC
CASSMTSGGLQFF
>TRBJ2-7|TRBV6-5|NA|NA
TGTGCCAGCAGTTACTCGGGGGACACCTACGAGCAGTACTTC
CASSYSGDTYEQYF